This T cell receptor beta chain was recorded in a study of blood T cell repertoires in COVID-19 (dated by TCRdb to 2020 to 2021). General notes on the study: Collaborator samples came from the United States, Italy and Spain and covered acute and convalescent phases of COVID-19. The prospective study material was composed of cDNA or gDNA derived from T cells, B-cell-depleted T cells, or PBMCs. The dataset comprised deeply sampled blood TCRbeta repertoires from subjects exposed to, actively infected with, or recovered from COVID-19. The repertoires were released in a freely available public database meant as a resource for research on the immune response to SARS-CoV-2. Samples came from the ongoing ImmuneRACE study (first 160 participants) plus 1,254 subjects from 6 global collaborators. Nearly every sample came with metadata listing a de-identified subject ID, COVID-19 status, age in years and sex. HLA class I and class II types, where available, came from metadata supplied by the sample provider rather than from assay-based typing. Broader findings and caveats from the paper: How much clinical and demographic metadata was included differed by source and by participant, and the metadata was provided uncurated.

The CDR3 runs 16 residues from the cysteine to the phenylalanine. Of all the DNA, just the CDR3 is kept, 48 bases in frame from base 1. V is shortened by 0 bases, J by 5 bases, and the region joining them spans 14 bases. CDR1 and CDR2 (LGHNA, YSLEER) derive from the germline V gene. About this clone: Its antigen has not been determined. No quality values exist for individual bases; no much larger clone is one base distant.

Each collaborating institution followed its own protocols to collect whole blood in K2EDTA tubes. Collaborator samples were shipped for TCRbeta analysis as frozen whole blood, isolated PBMCs, or DNA extracted from either sample type. TCRbeta CDR3 regions were amplified from genomic DNA using the immunoSEQ Assay, a bias-controlled multiplex PCR. On the study's bioinformatics: Within the assay, amplification of reference gene primers was used to estimate how many nucleated cells each sample contained. Sequence reads were collapsed and filtered to measure the absolute abundance of every unique TCRbeta CDR3 rearrangement. For each sample, productive Simpson clonality was calculated by taking the square root of Simpson's diversity index across productive rearrangements. Entries here come from immuneACCESS through TCRdb and include only in-frame sequences with V and J called. Some clones fail to appear in such tables; in the studies checked, an unresolved V gene covers under half of the shortfall, and the cause of the remainder is unknown. V and J calls and clone size are as listed in that table; D and trimming were resolved from the DNA. The sample records 150,000 to 160,000 clones, more than 65% of which are singletons. The ten top clones hold approximately 10% of the sample.

The sequencing sample was made of peripheral blood. This TCR was sampled from a woman aged 50 to 60 with acute or convalescent COVID-19. The chain uses TRBV4-3 and TRBJ2-1, with no confident D gene call. The CDR3 has the sequence CASSQEPPAIHNEQFF. Read as DNA, the sequence is TGCGCCAGCAGCCAAGAGCCTCCCGCTATACACAATGAGCAGTTCTTC.